This T cell receptor (beta chain) stems from a study of blood T cell repertoires in COVID-19. The germline gives CDR1 MNHNS, CDR2 SASEGT. This CDR3 is built from 14 residues. V lost 2 bases and J lost 2; bases outside the gene matches: 0. The repertoire was sequenced with immunoSEQ multiplex PCR; TCRdb's copy has only in-frame clones and lacks some. The sample comprises around 430,000 clones, approximately 90% of which are singletons, and around 12% rests with the top ten. About this clone: Other nucleotide sequences from this sample produce the same CDR3.

The sequence was collected from a woman in her fifties or sixties with COVID-19, enrolled during active disease. The genes are TRBV6-1 and TRBJ1-3; 7 bases map to TRBD1. Sequenced: peripheral blood. The CDR3: CASSEQGAGNTIYF. For the CDR3, the DNA is TGTGCCAGCAGTGAACAGGGGGCTGGAAACACCATATATTTT.